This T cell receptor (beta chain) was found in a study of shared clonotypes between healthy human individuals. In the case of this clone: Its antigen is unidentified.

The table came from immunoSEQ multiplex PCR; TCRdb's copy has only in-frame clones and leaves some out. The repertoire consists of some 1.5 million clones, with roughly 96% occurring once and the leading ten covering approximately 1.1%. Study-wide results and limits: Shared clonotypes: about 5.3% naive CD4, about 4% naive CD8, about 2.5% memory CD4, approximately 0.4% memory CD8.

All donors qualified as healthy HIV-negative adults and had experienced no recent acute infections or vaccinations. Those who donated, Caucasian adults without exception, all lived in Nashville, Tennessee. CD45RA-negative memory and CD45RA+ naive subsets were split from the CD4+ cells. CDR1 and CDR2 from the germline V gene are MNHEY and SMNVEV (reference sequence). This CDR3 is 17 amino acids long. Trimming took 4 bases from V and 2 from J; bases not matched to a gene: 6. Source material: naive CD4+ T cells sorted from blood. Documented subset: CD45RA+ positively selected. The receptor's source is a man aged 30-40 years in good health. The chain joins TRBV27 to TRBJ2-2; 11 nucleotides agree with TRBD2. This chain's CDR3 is CASSSPRLAGNTGELFF. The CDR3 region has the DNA TGTGCCAGCAGTTCGCCTCGACTAGCGGGAAACACCGGGGAGCTGTTTTTT.